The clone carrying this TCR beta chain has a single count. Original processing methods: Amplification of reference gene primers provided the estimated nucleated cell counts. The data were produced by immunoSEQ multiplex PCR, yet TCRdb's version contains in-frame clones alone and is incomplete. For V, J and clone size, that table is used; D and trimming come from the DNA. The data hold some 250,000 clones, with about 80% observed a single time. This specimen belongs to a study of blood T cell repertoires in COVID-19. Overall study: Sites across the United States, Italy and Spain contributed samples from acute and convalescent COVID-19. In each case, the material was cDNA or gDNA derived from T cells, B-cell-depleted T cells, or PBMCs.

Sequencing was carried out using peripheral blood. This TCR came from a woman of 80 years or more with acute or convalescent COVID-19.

CDR3 amino acids: CASSAPGTGGLGAKNIQYF. The CDR3 DNA reads as TGTGCCAGCAGCGCACCCGGGACAGGGGGTTTGGGAGCCAAAAACATTCAGTACTTC. The rearrangement links TRBV7-9 to TRBJ2-4; TRBD1 matches at 11 bases. The CDR3 loop spans 19 amino acids. V was pared by 5 bases and J by 0 bases, with 12 bases of the junction left unmatched. CDR1 and CDR2 (germline): SEHNR, FQNEAQ (reference sequence). Drawing the rest from reference TRBV7-9 and TRBJ2-4, the complete variable domain is DTGVSQNPRHKITKRGQNVTFRCDPISEHNRLYWYRQTLGQGPEFLTYFQNEAQLEKSRLLSDRFSAERPKGSFSTLEIQRTEQGDSAMYLCASSAPGTGGLGAKNIQYFGAGTRLSVL.